This T cell receptor beta chain was identified during a study of cytomegalovirus exposure and HLA in healthy donors. About this clone itself: Its antigen is unknown.

With 60 Vbeta and 13 Jbeta primers, the PCR was carried out. Some clones are missing from TCRdb's copy, which holds only in-frame ones; the method was immunoSEQ multiplex PCR. The repertoire holds 100,000 to 150,000 clones, about two thirds seen once, with under 3% in the top ten. Study-wide results and caveats: Among TCR beta chains, those listed as cytomegalovirus-associated numbered around 180. Later analysis placed DRB1 highest and HLA-C lowest in TCR association rates, which differed by HLA locus. Researchers reported that a few CMV-associated chains were confirmed in vitro as CMV antigen-specific.

This TCR was sampled from a woman aged 55-69 years in good health and CMV-seropositive. The sequencing input was PBMCs.

In DNA, the CDR3 is TGTGCCAGCAGCCTTGACACTTTAGGCTATAATTCACCCCTCCACTTT. This gives the protein CASSLDTLGYNSPLHF. J is TRBJ1-6 and V is TRBV6-6; D is unclear. CDR1 MNHNY and CDR2 SVGAGI come from the germline V gene (reference sequence). The CDR3 extends over 16 amino acids. V lost 6 bases and J 3 bases, leaving 15 bases between the germline ends.